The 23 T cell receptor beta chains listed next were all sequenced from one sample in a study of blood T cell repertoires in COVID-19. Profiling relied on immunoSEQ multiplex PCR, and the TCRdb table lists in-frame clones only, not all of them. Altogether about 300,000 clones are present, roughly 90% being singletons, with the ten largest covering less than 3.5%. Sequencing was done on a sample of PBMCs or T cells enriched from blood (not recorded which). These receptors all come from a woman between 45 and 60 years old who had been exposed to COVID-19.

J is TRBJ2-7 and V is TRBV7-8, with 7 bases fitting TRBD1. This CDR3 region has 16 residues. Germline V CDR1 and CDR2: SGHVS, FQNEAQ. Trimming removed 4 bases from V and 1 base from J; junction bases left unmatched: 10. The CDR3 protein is CASSYYSGTVSYEQYF. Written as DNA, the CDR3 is TGTGCCAGCAGCTACTACTCCGGGACAGTATCCTACGAGCAGTACTTC.

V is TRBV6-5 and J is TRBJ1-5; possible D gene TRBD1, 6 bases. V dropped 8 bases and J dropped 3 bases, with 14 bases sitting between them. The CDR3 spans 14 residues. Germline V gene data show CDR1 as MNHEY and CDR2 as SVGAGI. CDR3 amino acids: CASQMTGNNQPQHF. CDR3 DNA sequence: TGTGCCAGCCAAATGACAGGAAACAATCAGCCCCAGCATTTT.

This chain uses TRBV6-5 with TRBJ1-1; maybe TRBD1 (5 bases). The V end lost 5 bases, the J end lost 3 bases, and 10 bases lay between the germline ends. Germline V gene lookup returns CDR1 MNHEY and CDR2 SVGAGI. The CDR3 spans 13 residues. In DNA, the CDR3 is TGTGCCAGCAGTACGACAGCTGACACTGAAGCTTTCTTT. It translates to CASSTTADTEAFF.

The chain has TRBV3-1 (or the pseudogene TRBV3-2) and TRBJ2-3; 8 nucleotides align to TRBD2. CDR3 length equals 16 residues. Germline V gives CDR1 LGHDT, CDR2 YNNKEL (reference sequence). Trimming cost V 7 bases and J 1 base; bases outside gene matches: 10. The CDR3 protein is CASTSWGAGGTDTQYF. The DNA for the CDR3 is TGTGCCAGCACCTCCTGGGGAGCGGGGGGCACAGATACGCAGTATTTT.

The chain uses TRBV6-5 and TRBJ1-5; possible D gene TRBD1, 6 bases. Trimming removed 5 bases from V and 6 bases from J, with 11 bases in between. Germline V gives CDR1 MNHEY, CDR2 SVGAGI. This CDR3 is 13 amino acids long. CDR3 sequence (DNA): TGTGCCAGCAGTCAGGCACAGGGTCAGCCCCAGCATTTT. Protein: CASSQAQGQPQHF.

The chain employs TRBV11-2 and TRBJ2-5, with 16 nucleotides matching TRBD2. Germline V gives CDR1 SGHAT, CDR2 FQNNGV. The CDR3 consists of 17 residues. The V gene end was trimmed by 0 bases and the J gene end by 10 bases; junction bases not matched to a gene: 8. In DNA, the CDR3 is TGTGCCAGCAGCTTAGATCAGGGACTAGCGGGGGGGCTCATCCAGTACTTC. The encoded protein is CASSLDQGLAGGLIQYF.

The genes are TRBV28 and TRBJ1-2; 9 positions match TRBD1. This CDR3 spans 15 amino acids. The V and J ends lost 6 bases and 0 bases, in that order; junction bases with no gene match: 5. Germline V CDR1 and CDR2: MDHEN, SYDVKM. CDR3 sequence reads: CASSQGTGSNYGYTF. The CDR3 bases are TGTGCCAGCAGCCAGGGGACAGGGTCTAACTATGGCTACACCTTC.

The CDR3 DNA follows: TGTGCCAGCAGTGAAGCGGTTCTGAGGGGACAGGGCTCCTACGAGCAGTACTTC. Translated, it gives CASSEAVLRGQGSYEQYF. V gene TRBV6-1 combines with J gene TRBJ2-7; 9 nucleotides align to TRBD1. Germline CDR1 MNHNS, CDR2 SASEGT. V lost 0 bases, J lost 0 bases, and 9 bases stayed unmatched. CDR3 length equals 18 residues.

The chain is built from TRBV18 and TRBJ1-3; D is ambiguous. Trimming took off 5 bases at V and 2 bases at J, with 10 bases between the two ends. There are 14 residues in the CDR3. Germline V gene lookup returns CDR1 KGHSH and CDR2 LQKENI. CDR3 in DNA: TGTGCCAGCTCATCCAATCAGGCTGGAAACACCATATATTTT. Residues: CASSSNQAGNTIYF.

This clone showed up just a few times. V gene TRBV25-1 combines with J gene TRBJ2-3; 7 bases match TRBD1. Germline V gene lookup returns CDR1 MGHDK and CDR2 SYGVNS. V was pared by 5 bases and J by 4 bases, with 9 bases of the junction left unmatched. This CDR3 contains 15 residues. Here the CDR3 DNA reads TGTGCCAGCAGTACACATACAGGGGTTGCAGATACGCAGTATTTT. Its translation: CASSTHTGVADTQYF.

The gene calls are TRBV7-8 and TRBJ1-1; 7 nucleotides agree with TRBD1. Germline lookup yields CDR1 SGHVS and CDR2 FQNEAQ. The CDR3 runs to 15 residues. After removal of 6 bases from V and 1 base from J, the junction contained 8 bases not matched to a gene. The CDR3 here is CASRPMTGTNTEAFF. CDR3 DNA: TGTGCCAGCAGACCCATGACAGGGACGAACACTGAAGCTTTCTTT.

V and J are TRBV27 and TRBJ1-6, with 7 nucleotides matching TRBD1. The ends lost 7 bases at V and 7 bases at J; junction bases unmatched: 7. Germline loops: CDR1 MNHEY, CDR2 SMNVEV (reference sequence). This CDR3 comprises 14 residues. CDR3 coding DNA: TGTGCCAGCAAGCCCGGACAGGAAAATTCACCCCTCCACTTT. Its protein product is CASKPGQENSPLHF.

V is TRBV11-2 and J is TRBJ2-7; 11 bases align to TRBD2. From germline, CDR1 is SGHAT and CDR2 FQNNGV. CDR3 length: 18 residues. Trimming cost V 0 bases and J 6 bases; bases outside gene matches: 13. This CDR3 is CASSLEVGSGGARREQYF. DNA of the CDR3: TGTGCCAGCAGCTTAGAAGTTGGTAGCGGGGGGGCCAGACGCGAGCAGTACTTC.

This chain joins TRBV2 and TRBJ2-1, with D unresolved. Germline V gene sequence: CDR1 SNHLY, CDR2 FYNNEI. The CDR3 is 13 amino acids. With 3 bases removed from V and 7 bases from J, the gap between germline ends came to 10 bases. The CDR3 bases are TGTGCCAGCAGTGAGCGTGGTTCGAATGAGCAGTTCTTC. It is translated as CASSERGSNEQFF.

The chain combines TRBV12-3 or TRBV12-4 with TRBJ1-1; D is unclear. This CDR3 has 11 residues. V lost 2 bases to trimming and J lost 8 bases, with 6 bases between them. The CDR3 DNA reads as TGTGCCAGCAGTTTATCGAGGGAAGCTTTCTTT. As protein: CASSLSREAFF.

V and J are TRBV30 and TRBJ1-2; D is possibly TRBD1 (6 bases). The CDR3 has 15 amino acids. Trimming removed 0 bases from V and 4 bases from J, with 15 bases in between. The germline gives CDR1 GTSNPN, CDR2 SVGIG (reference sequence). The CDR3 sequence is CAWSVRAGVTYGYTF. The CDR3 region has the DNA TGTGCCTGGAGTGTACGGGCAGGGGTTACCTATGGCTACACCTTC.

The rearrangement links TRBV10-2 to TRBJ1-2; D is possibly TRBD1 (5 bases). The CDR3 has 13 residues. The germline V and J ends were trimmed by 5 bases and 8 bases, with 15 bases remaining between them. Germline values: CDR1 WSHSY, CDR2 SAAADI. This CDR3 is CASSQGQFTGYTF. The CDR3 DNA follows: TGCGCCAGCAGTCAGGGCCAGTTTACCGGCTACACCTTC.

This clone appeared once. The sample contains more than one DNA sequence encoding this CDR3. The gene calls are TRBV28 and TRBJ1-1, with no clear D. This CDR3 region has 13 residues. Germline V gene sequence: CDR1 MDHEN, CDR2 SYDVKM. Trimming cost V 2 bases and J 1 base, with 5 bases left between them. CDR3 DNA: TGTGCCAGCAGTTTAGAGGGGAACACTGAAGCTTTCTTT. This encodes CASSLEGNTEAFF.

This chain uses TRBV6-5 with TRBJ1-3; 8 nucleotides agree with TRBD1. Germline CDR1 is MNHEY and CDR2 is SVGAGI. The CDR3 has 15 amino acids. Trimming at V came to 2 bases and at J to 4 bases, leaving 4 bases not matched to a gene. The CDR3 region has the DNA TGTGCCAGCAGTTACCTCAGGGGGCTCGGAAACACCATATATTTT. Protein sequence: CASSYLRGLGNTIYF.

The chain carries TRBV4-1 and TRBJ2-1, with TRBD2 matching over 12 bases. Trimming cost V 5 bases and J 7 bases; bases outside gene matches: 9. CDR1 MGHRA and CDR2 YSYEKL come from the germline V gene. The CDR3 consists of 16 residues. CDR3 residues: CASSKDPSGGANEQFF. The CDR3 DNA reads TGCGCCAGCAGCAAGGACCCTAGCGGGGGGGCAAATGAGCAGTTCTTC.

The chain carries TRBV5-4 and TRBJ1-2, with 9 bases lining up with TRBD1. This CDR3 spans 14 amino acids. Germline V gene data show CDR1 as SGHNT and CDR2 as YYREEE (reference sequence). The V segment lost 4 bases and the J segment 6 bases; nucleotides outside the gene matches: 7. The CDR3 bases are TGTGCCAGCAGCCCCCGGGGACAGGGTCATGGCTACACCTTC. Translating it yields CASSPRGQGHGYTF.

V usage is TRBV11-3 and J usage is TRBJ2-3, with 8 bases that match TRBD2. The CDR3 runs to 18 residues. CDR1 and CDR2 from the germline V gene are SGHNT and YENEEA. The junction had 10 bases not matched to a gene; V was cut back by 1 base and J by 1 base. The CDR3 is CASSLGAHPAGGTDTQYF. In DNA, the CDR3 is TGTGCCAGCAGCTTAGGGGCCCATCCAGCGGGGGGCACAGATACGCAGTATTTT.

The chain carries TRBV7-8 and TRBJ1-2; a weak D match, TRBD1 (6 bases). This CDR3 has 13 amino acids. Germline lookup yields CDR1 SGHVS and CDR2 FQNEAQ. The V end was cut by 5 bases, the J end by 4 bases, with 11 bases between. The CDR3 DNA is TGTGCCAGCAGCGCCGGACAGATCTATGGCTACACCTTC. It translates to CASSAGQIYGYTF.